The T cell receptor (beta chain) described here comes from a study of OX40 agonist ivuxolimab in advanced cancers. As for the study more broadly: Ivuxolimab was a fully human IgG2 agonistic monoclonal antibody targeting the costimulatory receptor OX40 (CD134). Partial responses were achieved by three dose-escalation patients, of whom one had hepatocellular carcinoma and two had cutaneous melanoma. Intravenous ivuxolimab was administered to patients every 2 weeks at six dose levels: 0.01, 0.1, 0.3, 1.5, 3 and 10 mg/kg. In the dose-escalation cohort, around four fifths of patients were male, and the mean age was approximately 60 years, with a range of roughly 23 to 85. Prior anti-PD-1, anti-PD-L1 or anti-CTLA-4 therapy was permitted, and checkpoint inhibitors had been received by more than 35% of dose-escalation patients. Peripheral TCRbeta sequencing aimed to test whether ivuxolimab altered TCR sequence diversity and caused clonal T-cell expansion. The monotherapy dose-escalation portion (N ≈ 50 patients) of the phase I ivuxolimab trial is reported in the paper. Of the roughly 54 dose-escalation patients, hepatocellular carcinoma was present in around 20, melanoma in around 15, renal cell carcinoma in 9 and head and neck cancer in 9.

The trial excluded patients who had a history of autoimmune disease or who were on systemic immunosuppression. Peripheral blood for TCR sequencing was collected from all dose cohorts at baseline, on cycle 4 day 1, and on cycle 7 day 1. The samples were taken from a phase I, first-in-human, multicenter, open-label dose-escalation trial of ivuxolimab. Adults with locally advanced or metastatic head and neck squamous cell, hepatocellular, melanoma or renal cell carcinoma were enrolled in the trial. Before TCR sequencing, CD4+ and CD8+ T cells were separately sorted from peripheral blood. General findings and caveats noted by the study authors: At doses of 0.1 to 3.0 mg/kg, clonal expansion of both CD4+ and CD8+ T cells in blood was seen between baseline and week 6. Low levels of normalized T-cell clonal expansion were also shown by some nonresponding patients. Partial responders in the 0.1-3.0 mg/kg groups had among the lowest normalized peripheral clonal expansion, especially among CD8+ T cells. The antigen specificity of the peripheral T cells that underwent clonal expansion was not determined. On average, CD8+ T cells showed more expanded clones than CD4+ T cells after ivuxolimab.

From V the trimming removes 6 bases and from J it removes 1 base, while the gene matches leave 6 bases of the junction unaccounted for. From cysteine to phenylalanine, the CDR3 is 15 amino acids long. Only CDR3 DNA remains: 45 bases, in frame from the first base. The germline V gene encodes CDR1 SGHVS and CDR2 FQNEAQ. To note about this clone: Its target antigen remains unknown. No much larger clone exists at a distance of one base, and base qualities are not known.

Genomic DNA was extracted from sorted cells for sequencing of the TCRbeta CDR3 region. The immunoSEQ Assay was used for sequencing of TCRbeta CDR3 regions. TCRdb's version of the immuneACCESS table is confined to in-frame rearrangements and falls short of the full clone set. An unresolved V gene accounts for under half of the shortfall where checked; the remainder is of unknown origin. For this sample the table gives 70,000 to 80,000 clones, of which roughly 92% were detected only once. Together, the top ten hold 0.4% to 0.5% of the sample. The receptor's source is an adult with an advanced solid tumor such as melanoma, head and neck, liver or kidney cancer. The sample here was CD4+ or CD8+ T cells sorted from blood, taken in a trial of the OX40 agonist ivuxolimab. The chain is assembled from TRBV7-8 and TRBJ2-7, with TRBD2 identical over 10 junction bases. For the CDR3, the sequence is CASRKGLAASYEQYF. The DNA sequence is given as TGTGCCAGCAGGAAAGGACTAGCGGCTTCCTACGAGCAGTACTTC.